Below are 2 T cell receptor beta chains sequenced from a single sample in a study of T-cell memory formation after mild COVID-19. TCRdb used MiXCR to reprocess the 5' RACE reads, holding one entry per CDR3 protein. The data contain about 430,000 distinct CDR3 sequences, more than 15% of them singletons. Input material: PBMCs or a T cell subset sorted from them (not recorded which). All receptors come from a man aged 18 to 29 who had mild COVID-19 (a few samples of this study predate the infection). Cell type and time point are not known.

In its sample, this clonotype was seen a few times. The chain's CDR3 is CASSLGRDRNTGELFF. The CDR3 DNA is TGCGCCAGCAGCTTGGGGCGGGACAGGAACACCGGGGAGCTGTTTTTT. The chain uses TRBV5-1 and TRBJ2-2; the D gene is possibly TRBD1 (7 bases). The germline CDR1 and CDR2 sequences are SGHRS and YFSETQ. Trimming removed 0 bases from V and 1 base from J, with 10 bases in between. This CDR3 has 16 residues. Based on the CDR3 plus reference TRBV5-1 and TRBJ2-2, the full variable domain is KAGVTQTPRYLIKTRGQQVTLSCSPISGHRSVSWYQQTPGQGLQFLFEYFSETQRNKGNFPGRFSGRQFSNSRSEMNVSTLELGDSALYLCASSLGRDRNTGELFFGEGSRLTVL.

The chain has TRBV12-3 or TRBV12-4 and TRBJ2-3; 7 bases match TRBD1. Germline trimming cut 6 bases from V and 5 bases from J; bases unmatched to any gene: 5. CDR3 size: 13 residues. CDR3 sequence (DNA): TGTGCCAGCAGCCGACGACAGGGAGATACGCAGTATTTT. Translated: CASSRRQGDTQYF.